Listed below are T cell receptor beta chains from one sample, sequenced in a study of cytomegalovirus exposure and HLA in healthy donors. Sequencing used immunoSEQ multiplex PCR; TCRdb keeps in-frame clones, though not all of them. The sample contains some 91,000 clones, about 75% of which appear only once. Sequencing input: PBMCs. These receptor sequences come from a man aged 40-55 years in good health and CMV-seropositive. Both conserved end residues are part of each CDR3. The D gene is left open where the match is weak. Only part of the rows carry a size: once, few, many, or a class if the clone is expanded.

v_gene	d_gene	j_gene	abundance	CDR3nt	CDR3aa
TRBV7-8	TRBD1	TRBJ2-7	once	TGTGCCAGCAGCTTAGGGGGACAGGACGCCTACGAGCAGTACTTC	CASSLGGQDAYEQYF
TRBV5-5	.	TRBJ2-7	.	TGTGCCAGCAGCTTGGTTATCGAGCAGTACTTC	CASSLVIEQYF
TRBV7-2	.	TRBJ1-3	.	TGTGCCAGCAGCTTAGTCGGGTCGGGAACGGTGGACACCATATATTTT	CASSLVGSGTVDTIYF
TRBV15	TRBD1	TRBJ1-6	.	TGTGCCACCAGCAGAGATAAAAGGACAGGGGGTTCACCCCTCCACTTT	CATSRDKRTGGSPLHF
TRBV2	.	TRBJ1-6	.	TGTGCCAGCAGTGTAGGGGTCCGTTCACCCCTCCACTTT	CASSVGVRSPLHF
TRBV6-6	TRBD1	TRBJ1-1	once	TGTGCCAGCAGTCGACAGGGAAGGGAAGCTTTCTTT	CASSRQGREAFF
TRBV10-3	.	TRBJ2-7	.	TGTGCCATCAGTGAGTCCAGTGGGGCGCGGGGCTACGAGCAGTACTTC	CAISESSGARGYEQYF
TRBV15	.	TRBJ1-5	.	TGTGCCACCAGCAGAGGAACGGTAGAGGTCCCCCCTCAGCCCCAGCATTTT	CATSRGTVEVPPQPQHF
TRBV5-1	.	TRBJ2-6	.	TGCGCCAGCAGCCCTGTTCCGAGCGGGCAAGCCAACGTCCTGACTTTC	CASSPVPSGQANVLTF
TRBV7-2	.	TRBJ2-7	.	TGTGCCAGCAGCCCCTACTCCTCTGTGGGGCTCGAGCAGTACTTC	CASSPYSSVGLEQYF
TRBV5-5	TRBD2	TRBJ2-1	once	TGTGCCAGCAGCCAAACCCAGCGGGACTCGGTGGAGCAGTTCTTC	CASSQTQRDSVEQFF
TRBV19	.	TRBJ1-4	few	TGTGCCAGTAGTGGCGGGCCCGCGGGTGAAAAACTGTTTTTT	CASSGGPAGEKLFF
TRBV25-1	TRBD1	TRBJ2-7	.	TGTGCCAGCAGTGAGCCCGGGACAGGGGTCTCCGAGCAGTACTTC	CASSEPGTGVSEQYF